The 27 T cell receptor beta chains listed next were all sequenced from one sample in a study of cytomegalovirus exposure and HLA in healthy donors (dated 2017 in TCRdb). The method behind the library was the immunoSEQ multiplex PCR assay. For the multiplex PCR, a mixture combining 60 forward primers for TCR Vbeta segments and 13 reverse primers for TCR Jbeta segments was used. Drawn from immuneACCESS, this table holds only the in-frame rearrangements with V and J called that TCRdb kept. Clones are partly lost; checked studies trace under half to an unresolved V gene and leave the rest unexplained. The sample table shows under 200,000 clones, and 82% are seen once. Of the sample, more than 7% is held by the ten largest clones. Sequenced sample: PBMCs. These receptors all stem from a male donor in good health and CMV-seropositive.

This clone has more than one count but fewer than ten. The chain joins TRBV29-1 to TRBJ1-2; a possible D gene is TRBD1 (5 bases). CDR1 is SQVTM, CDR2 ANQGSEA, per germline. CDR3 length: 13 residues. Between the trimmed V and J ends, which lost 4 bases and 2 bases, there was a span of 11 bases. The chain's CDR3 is CSVGWGGNYGYTF. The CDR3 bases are TGCAGCGTTGGTTGGGGGGGAAACTATGGCTACACCTTC. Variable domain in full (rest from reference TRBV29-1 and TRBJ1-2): SAVISQKPSRDICQRGTSLTIQCQVDSQVTMMFWYRQQPGQSLTLIATANQGSEATYESGFVIDKFPISRPNLTFSTLTVSNMSPEDSSIYLCSVGWGGNYGYTFGSGTRLTVV.

CDR3 nucleotide sequence: TGTGCCAGCAACCTGGTAGCGGGGCTCAATGAGCAGTTCTTC. This codes for CASNLVAGLNEQFF. The gene calls are TRBV2 and TRBJ2-1; the match to TRBD2 covers 8 bases. Trimming cost V 7 bases and J 6 bases; bases outside gene matches: 8. CDR1 and CDR2 (germline): SNHLY, FYNNEI. The CDR3 is made up of 14 amino acids.

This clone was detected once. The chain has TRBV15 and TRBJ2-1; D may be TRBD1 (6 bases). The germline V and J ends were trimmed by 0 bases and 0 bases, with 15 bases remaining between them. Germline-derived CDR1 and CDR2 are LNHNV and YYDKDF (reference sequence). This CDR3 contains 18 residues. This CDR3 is CATSREGRTASSYNEQFF. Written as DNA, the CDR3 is TGTGCCACCAGCAGAGAGGGACGGACAGCTAGCTCCTACAATGAGCAGTTCTTC.

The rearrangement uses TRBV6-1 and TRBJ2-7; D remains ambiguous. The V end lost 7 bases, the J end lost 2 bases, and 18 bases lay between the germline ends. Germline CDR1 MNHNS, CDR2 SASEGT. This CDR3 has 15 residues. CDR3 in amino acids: CASTLRVEKPYEQYF. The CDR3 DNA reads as TGTGCCAGCACCCTCCGGGTGGAGAAACCCTACGAGCAGTACTTC.

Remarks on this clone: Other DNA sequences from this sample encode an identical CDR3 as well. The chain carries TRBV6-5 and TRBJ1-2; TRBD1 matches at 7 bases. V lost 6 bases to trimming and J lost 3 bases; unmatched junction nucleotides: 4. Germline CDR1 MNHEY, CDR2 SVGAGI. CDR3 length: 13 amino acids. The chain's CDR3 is CASSSTGYYGYTF. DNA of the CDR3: TGTGCCAGCAGCTCGACAGGGTACTATGGCTACACCTTC.

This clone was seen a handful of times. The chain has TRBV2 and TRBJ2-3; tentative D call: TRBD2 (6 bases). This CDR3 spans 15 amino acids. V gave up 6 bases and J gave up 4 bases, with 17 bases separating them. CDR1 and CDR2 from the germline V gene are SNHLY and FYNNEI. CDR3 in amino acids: CASRAGGARADTQYF. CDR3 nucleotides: TGTGCCAGCAGGGCCGGCGGGGCCAGGGCAGATACGCAGTATTTT.

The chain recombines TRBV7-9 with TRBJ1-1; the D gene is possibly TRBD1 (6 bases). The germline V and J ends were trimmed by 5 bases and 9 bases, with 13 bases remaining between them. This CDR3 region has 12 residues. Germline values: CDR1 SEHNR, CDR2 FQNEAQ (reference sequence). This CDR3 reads CASSAQGRKAFF. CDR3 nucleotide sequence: TGTGCCAGCAGCGCACAGGGACGTAAAGCTTTCTTT.

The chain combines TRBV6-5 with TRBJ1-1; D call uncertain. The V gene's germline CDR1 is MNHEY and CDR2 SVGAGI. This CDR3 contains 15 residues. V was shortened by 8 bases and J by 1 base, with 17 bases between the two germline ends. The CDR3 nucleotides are TGTGCCAGCCGAGGAGGGCGGATTCGGAACACTGAAGCTTTCTTT. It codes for CASRGGRIRNTEAFF.

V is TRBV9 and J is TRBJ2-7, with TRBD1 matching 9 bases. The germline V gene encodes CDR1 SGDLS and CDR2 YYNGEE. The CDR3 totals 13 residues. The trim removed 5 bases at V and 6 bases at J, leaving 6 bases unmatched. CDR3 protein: CASRRGQGGEQYF. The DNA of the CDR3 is TGTGCCAGCAGGCGGGGACAGGGAGGCGAGCAGTACTTC.

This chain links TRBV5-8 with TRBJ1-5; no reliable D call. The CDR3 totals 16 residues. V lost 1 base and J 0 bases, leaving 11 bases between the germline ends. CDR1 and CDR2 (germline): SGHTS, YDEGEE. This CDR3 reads CASSLIAVYSNQPQHF. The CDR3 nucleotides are TGTGCCAGCAGCTTGATAGCCGTTTATAGCAATCAGCCCCAGCATTTT.

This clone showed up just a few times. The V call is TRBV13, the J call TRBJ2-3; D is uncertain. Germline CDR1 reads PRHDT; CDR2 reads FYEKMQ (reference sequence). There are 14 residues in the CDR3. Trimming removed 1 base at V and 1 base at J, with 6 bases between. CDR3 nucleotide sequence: TGTGCCAGCAGCTTAGCGGGTGGCACAGATACGCAGTATTTT. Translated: CASSLAGGTDTQYF. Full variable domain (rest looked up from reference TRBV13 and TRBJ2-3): AAGVIQSPRHLIKEKRETATLKCYPIPRHDTVYWYQQGPGQDPQFLISFYEKMQSDKGSIPDRFSAQQFSDYHSELNMSSLELGDSALYFCASSLAGGTDTQYFGPGTRLTVL.

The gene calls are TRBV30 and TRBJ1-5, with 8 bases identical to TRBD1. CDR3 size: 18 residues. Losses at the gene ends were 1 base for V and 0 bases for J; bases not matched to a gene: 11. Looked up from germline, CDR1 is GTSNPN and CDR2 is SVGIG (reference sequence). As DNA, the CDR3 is TGTGCCTGGAGTGCTCGGACAGGGAGGCGATATAGCAATCAGCCCCAGCATTTT. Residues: CAWSARTGRRYSNQPQHF.

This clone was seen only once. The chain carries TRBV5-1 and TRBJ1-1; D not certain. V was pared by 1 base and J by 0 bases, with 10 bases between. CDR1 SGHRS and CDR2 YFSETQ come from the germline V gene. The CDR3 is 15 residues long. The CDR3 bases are TGCGCCAGCAGCTTGTACGGAGGCGTGAACACTGAAGCTTTCTTT. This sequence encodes CASSLYGGVNTEAFF.

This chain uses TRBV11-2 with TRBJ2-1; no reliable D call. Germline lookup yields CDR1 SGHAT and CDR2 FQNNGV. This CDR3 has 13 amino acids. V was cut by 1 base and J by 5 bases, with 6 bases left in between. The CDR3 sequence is CASSLVTDNEQFF. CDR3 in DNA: TGTGCCAGCAGCTTAGTTACTGACAATGAGCAGTTCTTC.

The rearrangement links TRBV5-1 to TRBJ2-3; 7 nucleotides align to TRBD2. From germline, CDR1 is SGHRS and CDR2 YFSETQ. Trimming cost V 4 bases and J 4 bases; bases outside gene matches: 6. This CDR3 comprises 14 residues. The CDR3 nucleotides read TGCGCCAGCAGCCCCGGGAGGACCCCAGATACGCAGTATTTT. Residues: CASSPGRTPDTQYF. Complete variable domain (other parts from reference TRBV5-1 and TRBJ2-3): KAGVTQTPRYLIKTRGQQVTLSCSPISGHRSVSWYQQTPGQGLQFLFEYFSETQRNKGNFPGRFSGRQFSNSRSEMNVSTLELGDSALYLCASSPGRTPDTQYFGPGTRLTVL.

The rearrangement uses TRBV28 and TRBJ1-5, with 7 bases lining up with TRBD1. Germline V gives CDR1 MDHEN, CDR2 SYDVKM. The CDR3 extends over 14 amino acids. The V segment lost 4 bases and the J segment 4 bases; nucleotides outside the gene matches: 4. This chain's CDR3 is CASSSGQVNQPQHF. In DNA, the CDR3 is TGTGCCAGCAGTTCCGGACAGGTTAATCAGCCCCAGCATTTT.

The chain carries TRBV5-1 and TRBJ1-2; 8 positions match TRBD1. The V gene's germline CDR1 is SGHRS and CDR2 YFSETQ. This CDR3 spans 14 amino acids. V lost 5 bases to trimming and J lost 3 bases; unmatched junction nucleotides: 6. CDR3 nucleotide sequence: TGCGCCAGCAGTACCACAGGGGGACACTATGGCTACACCTTC. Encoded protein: CASSTTGGHYGYTF.

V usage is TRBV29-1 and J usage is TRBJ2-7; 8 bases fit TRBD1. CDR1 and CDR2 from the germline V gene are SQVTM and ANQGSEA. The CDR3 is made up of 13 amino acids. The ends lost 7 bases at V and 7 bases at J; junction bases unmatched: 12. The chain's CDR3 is CSAVTTGGAEQYF. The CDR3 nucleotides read TGCAGCGCCGTCACAACAGGGGGAGCAGAGCAGTACTTC.

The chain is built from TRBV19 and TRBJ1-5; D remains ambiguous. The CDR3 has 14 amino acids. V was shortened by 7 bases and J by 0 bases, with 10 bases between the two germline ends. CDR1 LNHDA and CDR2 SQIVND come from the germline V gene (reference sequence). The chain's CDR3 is CASNSGYSNQPQHF. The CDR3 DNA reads TGTGCCAGTAACAGTGGATATAGCAATCAGCCCCAGCATTTT.

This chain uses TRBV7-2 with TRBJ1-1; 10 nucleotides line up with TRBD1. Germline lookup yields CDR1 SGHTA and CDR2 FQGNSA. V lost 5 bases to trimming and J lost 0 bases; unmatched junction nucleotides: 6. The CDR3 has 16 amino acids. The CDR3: CASSPGTGAVNTEAFF. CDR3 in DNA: TGTGCCAGCAGCCCGGGGACAGGGGCGGTGAACACTGAAGCTTTCTTT.

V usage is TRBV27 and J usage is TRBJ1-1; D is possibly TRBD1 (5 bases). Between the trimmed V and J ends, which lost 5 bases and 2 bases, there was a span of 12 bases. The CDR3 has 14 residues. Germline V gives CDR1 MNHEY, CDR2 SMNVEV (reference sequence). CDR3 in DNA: TGTGCCAGCAGTACGCCGGGACTAAACACTGAAGCTTTCTTT. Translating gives CASSTPGLNTEAFF.

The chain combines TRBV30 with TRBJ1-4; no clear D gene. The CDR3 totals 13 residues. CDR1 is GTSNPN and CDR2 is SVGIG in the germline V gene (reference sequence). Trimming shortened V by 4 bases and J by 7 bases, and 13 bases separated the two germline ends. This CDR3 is CAWNAFSGEKLFF. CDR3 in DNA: TGTGCCTGGAACGCTTTCTCAGGTGAAAAACTGTTTTTT.

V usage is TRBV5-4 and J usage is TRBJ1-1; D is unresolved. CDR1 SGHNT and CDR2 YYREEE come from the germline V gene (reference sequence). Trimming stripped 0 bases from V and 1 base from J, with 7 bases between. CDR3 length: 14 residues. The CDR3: CASSLGTRNTEAFF. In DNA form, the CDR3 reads TGTGCCAGCAGCTTGGGAACGAGGAACACTGAAGCTTTCTTT.

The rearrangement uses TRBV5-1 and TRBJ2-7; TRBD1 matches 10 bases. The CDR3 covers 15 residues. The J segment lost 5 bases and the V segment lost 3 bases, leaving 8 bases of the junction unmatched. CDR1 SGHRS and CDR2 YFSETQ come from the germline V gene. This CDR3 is CASSSRDRGAHEQYF. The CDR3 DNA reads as TGCGCCAGCAGCTCCCGGGACAGGGGCGCCCACGAGCAGTACTTC.

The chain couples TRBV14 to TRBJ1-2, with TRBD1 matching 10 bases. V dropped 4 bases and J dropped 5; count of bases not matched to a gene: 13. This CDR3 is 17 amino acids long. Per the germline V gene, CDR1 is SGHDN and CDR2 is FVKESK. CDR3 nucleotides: TGTGCCAGCAGCCCCCTACTAAGGACAGGGGGTTTGTATGGCTACACCTTC. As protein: CASSPLLRTGGLYGYTF.

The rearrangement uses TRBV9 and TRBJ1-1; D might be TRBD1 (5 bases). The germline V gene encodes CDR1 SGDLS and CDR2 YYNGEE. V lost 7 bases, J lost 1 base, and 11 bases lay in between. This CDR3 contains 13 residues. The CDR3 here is CASAGGWNTEAFF. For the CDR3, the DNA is TGTGCCAGCGCGGGGGGTTGGAACACTGAAGCTTTCTTT.

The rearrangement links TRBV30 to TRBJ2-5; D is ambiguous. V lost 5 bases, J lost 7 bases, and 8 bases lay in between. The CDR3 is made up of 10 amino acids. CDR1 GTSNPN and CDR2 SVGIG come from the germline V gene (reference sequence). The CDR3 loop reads CAWDMGTQYF. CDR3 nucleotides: TGTGCCTGGGACATGGGGACCCAGTACTTC.